This TCR beta chain was documented in a study of cytomegalovirus exposure and HLA in healthy donors. Study details: A later analysis reported the 100 to 150 validation repertoires used the same platform as the 500 to 800 first-cohort repertoires.

Repertoires were generated with immunoSEQ multiplex PCR, while TCRdb's copy carries only in-frame clones and drops some. The sample yields around 250,000 clones, roughly 90% seen once. V was cut by 0 bases and J by 1 base, with 7 bases left in between. Germline values: CDR1 LGHNA, CDR2 YSLEER. The CDR3 sequence is 15 residues long. With regard to this clone: Its target is not known.

Findings and limits, study-wide: Across donors, most TCRs were seen rarely, yet some public ones were widespread. Among the CMV-associated chains, a few were confirmed in vitro as specific for CMV antigens.

This rearrangement joins TRBV4-3 to TRBJ1-5; D not certain. The receptor comes from a woman aged 18-30 years in good health and CMV-seronegative. Sequenced sample: PBMCs. The CDR3 nucleotides read TGCGCCAGCAGCCAAGATATCCTCAGCAATCAGCCCCAGCATTTT. Its protein is CASSQDILSNQPQHF.